This TCR beta chain was sequenced in a study of molecular identifiers for immune sequencing clone quantification. Across the whole study: Replicate experiments took RNA from around 18,000 or 91,000 naive CD8 cells, divided it five ways and sequenced four.

This clonotype was found many times. Each library that profiled naive CD8 cells came from 20,000 to 1,000,000 sorted cells with 10%, 30% or 50% RNA. Naive CD8 T cells were picked out by sorting for CD8+CD4-CCR7+CD45RA+. Trimming removed 3 bases from V and 0 bases from J, with 10 bases in between. Germline V gene lookup returns CDR1 MGHDK and CDR2 SYGVNS. The CDR3 has 15 residues. TCRdb ran MiXCR on the PCR reads and lists one entry per CDR3 protein. The top ten clones hold around 0.92% of a sample with about 97,000 distinct CDR3 sequences, 20% to 25% of them seen once. The V gene is TRBV25-1, the J gene TRBJ2-3, with D perhaps matching TRBD2 (6 bases). This sequence originates from a human donor in good health. Some libraries in this study had Jurkat cell RNA spiked in. The sequenced sample consisted of naive CD8+ T cells from blood, with Jurkat cell RNA spiked in. Subset reported: FACS-sorted CD8+CD4-CCR7+CD45RA+ naive T cells. CDR3 amino acids: CASSERTTSTDTQYF. CDR3 nucleotides: TGTGCCAGCAGTGAGAGGACTACTAGCACAGATACGCAGTATTTT.